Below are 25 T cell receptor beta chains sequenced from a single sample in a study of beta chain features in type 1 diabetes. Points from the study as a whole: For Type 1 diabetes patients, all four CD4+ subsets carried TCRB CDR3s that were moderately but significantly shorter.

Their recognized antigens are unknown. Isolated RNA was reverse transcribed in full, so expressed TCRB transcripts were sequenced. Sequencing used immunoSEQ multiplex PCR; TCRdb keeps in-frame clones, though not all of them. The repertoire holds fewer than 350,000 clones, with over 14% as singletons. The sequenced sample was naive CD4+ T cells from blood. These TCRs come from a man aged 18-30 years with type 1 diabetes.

The CDR3 is CSDRDISNYGYTF. DNA of the CDR3: TGCAGCGACAGGGACATCTCTAACTATGGCTACACCTTC. The J gene is TRBJ1-2, the V gene TRBV29-1; tentative D call: TRBD1 (6 bases). This CDR3 is 13 amino acids long. Germline-derived CDR1 and CDR2 are SQVTM and ANQGSEA. V gave up 7 bases and J gave up 0 bases, with 12 bases separating them.

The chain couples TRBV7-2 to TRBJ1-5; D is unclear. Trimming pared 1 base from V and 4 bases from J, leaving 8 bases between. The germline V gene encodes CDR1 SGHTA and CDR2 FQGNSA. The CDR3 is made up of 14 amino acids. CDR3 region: CASSLGAPNQPQHF. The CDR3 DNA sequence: TGTGCCAGCAGCTTAGGGGCCCCGAATCAGCCCCAGCATTTT.

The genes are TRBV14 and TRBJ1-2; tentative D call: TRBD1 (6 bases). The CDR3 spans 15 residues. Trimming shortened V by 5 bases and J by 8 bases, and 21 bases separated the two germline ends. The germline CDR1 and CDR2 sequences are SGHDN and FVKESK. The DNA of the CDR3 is TGTGCCAGCAGCGCCGCAGTGGGCAGGGGACACGGCTACACCTTC. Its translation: CASSAAVGRGHGYTF.

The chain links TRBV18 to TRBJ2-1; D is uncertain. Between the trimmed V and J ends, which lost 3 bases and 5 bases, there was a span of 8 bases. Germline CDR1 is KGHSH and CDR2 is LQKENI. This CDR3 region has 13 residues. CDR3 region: CASSPGEHNEQFF. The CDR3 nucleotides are TGTGCCAGCTCACCGGGCGAGCACAATGAGCAGTTCTTC.

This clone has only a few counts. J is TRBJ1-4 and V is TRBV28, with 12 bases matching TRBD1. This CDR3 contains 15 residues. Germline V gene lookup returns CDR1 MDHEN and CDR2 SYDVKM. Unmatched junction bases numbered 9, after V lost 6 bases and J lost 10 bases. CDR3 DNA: TGTGCCAGCAGACTTACCGGGACAGGGGGCGGAAAACTGTTTTTT. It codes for CASRLTGTGGGKLFF.

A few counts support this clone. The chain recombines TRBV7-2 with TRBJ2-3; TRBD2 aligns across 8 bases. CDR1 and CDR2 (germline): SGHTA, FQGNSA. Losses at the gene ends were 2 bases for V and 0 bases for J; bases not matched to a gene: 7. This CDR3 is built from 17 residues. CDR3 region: CASSLRLRGASTDTQYF. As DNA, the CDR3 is TGTGCCAGCAGCTTAAGGCTGCGGGGGGCTAGCACAGATACGCAGTATTTT.

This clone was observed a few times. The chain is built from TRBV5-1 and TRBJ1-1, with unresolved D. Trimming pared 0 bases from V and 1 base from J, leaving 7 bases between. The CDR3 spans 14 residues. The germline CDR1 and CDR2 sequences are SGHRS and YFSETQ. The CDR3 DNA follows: TGCGCCAGCAGCTTGGGCCCAGGGAACACTGAAGCTTTCTTT. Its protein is CASSLGPGNTEAFF.

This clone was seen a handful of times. CDR3 nucleotide sequence: TGTGCCAGCAGCGTAGTTGCGGGGGGCTCCTACAATGAGCAGTTCTTC. Amino acids: CASSVVAGGSYNEQFF. V usage is TRBV9 and J usage is TRBJ2-1; 8 nucleotides align to TRBD2. CDR1 is SGDLS and CDR2 is YYNGEE in the germline V gene. The CDR3 loop spans 16 amino acids. The trim removed 0 bases at V and 0 bases at J, leaving 2 bases unmatched.

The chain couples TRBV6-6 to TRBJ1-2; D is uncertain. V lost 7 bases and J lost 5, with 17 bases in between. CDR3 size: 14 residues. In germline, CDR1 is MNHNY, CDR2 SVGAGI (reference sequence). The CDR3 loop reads CASNTLKEAYGYTF. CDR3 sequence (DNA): TGTGCCAGCAATACCTTGAAGGAGGCTTATGGCTACACCTTC.

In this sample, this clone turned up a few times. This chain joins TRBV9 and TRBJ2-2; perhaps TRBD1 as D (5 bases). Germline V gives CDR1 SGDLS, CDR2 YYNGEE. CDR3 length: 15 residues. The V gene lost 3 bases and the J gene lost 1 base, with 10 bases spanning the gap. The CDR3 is CASSDRTGNTGELFF. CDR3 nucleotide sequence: TGTGCCAGCAGCGACCGAACAGGGAACACCGGGGAGCTGTTTTTT. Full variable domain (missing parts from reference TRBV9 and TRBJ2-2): DSGVTQTPKHLITATGQRVTLRCSPRSGDLSVYWYQQSLDQGLQFLIQYYNGEERAKGNILERFSAQQFPDLHSELNLSSLELGDSALYFCASSDRTGNTGELFFGEGSRLTVL.

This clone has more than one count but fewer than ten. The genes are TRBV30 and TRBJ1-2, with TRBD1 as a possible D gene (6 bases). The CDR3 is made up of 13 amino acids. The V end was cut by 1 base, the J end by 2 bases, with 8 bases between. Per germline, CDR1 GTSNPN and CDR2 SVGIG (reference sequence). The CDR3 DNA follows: TGTGCCTGGAGTGAAGGGGGAAACTATGGCTACACCTTC. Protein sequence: CAWSEGGNYGYTF.

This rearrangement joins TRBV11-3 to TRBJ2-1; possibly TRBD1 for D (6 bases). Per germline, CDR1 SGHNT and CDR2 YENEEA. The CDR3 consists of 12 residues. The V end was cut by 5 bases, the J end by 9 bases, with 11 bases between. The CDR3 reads CASSLGASEQFF. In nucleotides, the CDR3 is TGTGCCAGCAGCCTGGGGGCTAGTGAGCAGTTCTTC.

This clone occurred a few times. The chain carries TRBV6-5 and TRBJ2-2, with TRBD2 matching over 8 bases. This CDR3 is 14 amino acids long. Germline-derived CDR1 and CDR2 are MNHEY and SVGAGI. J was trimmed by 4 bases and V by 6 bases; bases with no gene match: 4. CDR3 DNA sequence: TGTGCCAGCAGGTGGCGGGAGGCCACCGGGGAGCTGTTTTTT. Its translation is CASRWREATGELFF.

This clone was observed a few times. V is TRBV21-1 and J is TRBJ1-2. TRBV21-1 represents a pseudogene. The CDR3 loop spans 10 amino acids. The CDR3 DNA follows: TGTGCCAGCATCTCTGATGGCTACACCTTC. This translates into CASISDGYTF.

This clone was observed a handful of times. The CDR3 bases are TGTGCCAGCAGCTTAGGGCTAGCGGGCCAAGAGACCCAGTACTTC. Amino acid sequence: CASSLGLAGQETQYF. V and J are TRBV7-2 and TRBJ2-5; 8 bases map to TRBD2. Trimming took 1 base from V and 1 from J; bases not matched to a gene: 2. The CDR3 runs 15 residues. Germline V CDR1 and CDR2: SGHTA, FQGNSA.

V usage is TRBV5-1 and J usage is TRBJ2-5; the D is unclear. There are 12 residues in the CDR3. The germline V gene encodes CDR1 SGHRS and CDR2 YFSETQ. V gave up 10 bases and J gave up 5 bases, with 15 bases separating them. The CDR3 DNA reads TGCGCCCTGCAACGGTTCGTGGAGACCCAGTACTTC. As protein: CALQRFVETQYF.

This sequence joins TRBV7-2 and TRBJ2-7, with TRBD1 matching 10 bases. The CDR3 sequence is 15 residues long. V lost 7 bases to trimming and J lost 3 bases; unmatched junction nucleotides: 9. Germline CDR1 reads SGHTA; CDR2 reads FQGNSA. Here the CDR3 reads CASITGTGEFYEQYF. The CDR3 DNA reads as TGTGCCAGCATCACCGGGACAGGGGAGTTCTACGAGCAGTACTTC.

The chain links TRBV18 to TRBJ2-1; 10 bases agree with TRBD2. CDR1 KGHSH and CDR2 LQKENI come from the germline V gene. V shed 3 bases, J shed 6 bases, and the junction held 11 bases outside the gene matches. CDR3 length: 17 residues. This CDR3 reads CASSPLAGGQTINEQFF. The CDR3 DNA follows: TGTGCCAGCTCACCGTTAGCGGGGGGCCAAACGATCAATGAGCAGTTCTTC.

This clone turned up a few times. The CDR3 nucleotides are TGTGCCAGCAGCTCGAGTGGGAGGGGGTTCCTGAACACTGAAGCTTTCTTT. The encoded protein is CASSSSGRGFLNTEAFF. The chain has TRBV7-9 and TRBJ1-1; tentative D call: TRBD1 (6 bases). The V end was cut by 4 bases, the J end by 0 bases, with 18 bases between. Per germline, CDR1 SEHNR and CDR2 FQNEAQ (reference sequence). The CDR3 covers 17 residues.

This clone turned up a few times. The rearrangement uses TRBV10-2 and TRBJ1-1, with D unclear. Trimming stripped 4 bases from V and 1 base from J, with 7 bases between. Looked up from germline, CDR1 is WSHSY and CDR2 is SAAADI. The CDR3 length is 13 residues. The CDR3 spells CASSGQPNTEAFF. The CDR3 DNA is TGCGCCAGCAGTGGACAACCGAACACTGAAGCTTTCTTT.

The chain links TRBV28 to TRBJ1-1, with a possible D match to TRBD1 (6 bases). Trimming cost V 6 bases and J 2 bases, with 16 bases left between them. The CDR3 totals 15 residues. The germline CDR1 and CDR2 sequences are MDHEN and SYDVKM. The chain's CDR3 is CASRLPGGGNTEAFF. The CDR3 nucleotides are TGTGCCAGCAGGTTGCCGGGGGGCGGTAACACTGAAGCTTTCTTT.

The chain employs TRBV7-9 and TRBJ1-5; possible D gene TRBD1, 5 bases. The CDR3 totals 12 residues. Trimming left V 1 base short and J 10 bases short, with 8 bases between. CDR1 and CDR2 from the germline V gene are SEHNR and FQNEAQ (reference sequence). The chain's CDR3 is CASSLGGLPQHF. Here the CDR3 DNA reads TGTGCCAGCAGCTTAGGGGGCCTACCCCAGCATTTT.

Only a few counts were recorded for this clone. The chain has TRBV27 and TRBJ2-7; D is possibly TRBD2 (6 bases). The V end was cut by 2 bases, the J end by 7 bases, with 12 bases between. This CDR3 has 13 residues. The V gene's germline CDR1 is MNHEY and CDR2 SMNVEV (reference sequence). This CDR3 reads CASSLKARGEQYF. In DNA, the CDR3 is TGTGCCAGCAGTTTAAAGGCGCGGGGAGAGCAGTACTTC.

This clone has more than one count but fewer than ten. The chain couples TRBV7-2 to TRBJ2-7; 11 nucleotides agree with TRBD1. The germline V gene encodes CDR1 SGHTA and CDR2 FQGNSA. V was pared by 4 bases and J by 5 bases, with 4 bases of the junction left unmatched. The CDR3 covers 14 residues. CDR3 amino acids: CASSSMGQGDEQYF. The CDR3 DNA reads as TGTGCCAGCAGCTCCATGGGACAGGGGGACGAGCAGTACTTC.

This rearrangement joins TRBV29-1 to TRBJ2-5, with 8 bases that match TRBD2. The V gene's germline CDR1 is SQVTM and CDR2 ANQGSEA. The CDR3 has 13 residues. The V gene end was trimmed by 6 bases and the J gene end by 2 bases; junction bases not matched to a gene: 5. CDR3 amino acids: CSVAGTRQETQYF. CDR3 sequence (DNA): TGCAGCGTGGCCGGGACTAGGCAAGAGACCCAGTACTTC.